This TCR beta chain was retrieved from a study of tumor and adjacent non-tumor tissue in lung cancer. Study overall: The patients, approximately nine men and a few women, were roughly 31 to 80 with stage I to III disease. On average, productive TCRbeta reads reached about 4 million per sample. Study observations and caveats: TCR diversity was significantly greater in tumor than normal lung tissue.

The template was RNA from unsorted bulk tissue. More than 3 cm separated this lung sample from the edge of the tumor. Three rounds of nested PCR, following a modified ARM-PCR protocol, produced the TCRbeta library. TCRdb reanalysed the multiplex PCR reads using MiXCR and keeps one entry per CDR3 protein. The repertoire has 50,000 or so distinct CDR3 sequences, about 79% of them found once; the top ten carry 20% to 30%. As regards this clonotype: The target antigen is unknown.

The source material was distant non-tumor lung tissue. The receptor comes from a woman in her fifties or sixties with non-small cell lung cancer.

The CDR3 DNA is TGTGCCAGCTCTGGGAACCTTGCCGAAGCTTTCTTT. Translation: CASSGNLAEAFF. The J gene is TRBJ1-1, the V gene TRBV28, with no clear D. V lost 8 bases and J lost 8, with 15 bases in between. This CDR3 has 12 residues. The germline V gene encodes CDR1 MDHEN and CDR2 SYDVKM.